The 23 T cell receptor beta chains listed next were all sequenced from one sample in a study of shared clonotypes between healthy human individuals. Generated by immunoSEQ multiplex PCR, the TCRdb table keeps only in-frame clones and is missing some. The repertoire includes 2.3 million or so clones, more than 80% of them detected once, and about 0.41% sits in the top ten. Sequenced material: naive CD4+ T cells from PBMCs. Subset noted: CD45RA+ positively selected. The receptors stem from a man aged 18-30 years in good health. Some clones in this sample may be carry-over from other donors' samples.

This clone has just a few counts. This chain connects TRBV11-3 to TRBJ1-1; D remains ambiguous. CDR3 length equals 13 residues. Trimming removed 4 bases at V and 4 bases at J, with 10 bases between. Per germline, CDR1 SGHNT and CDR2 YENEEA. CDR3 DNA: TGTGCCAGCAGCTCCCAGGCGGGCACTGAAGCTTTCTTT. It is translated as CASSSQAGTEAFF.

This chain uses TRBV28 with TRBJ2-1, with 8 positions matching TRBD1. There are 17 residues in the CDR3. Trimming cost V 5 bases and J 6 bases; bases outside gene matches: 15. In germline, CDR1 is MDHEN, CDR2 SYDVKM. CDR3 in DNA: TGTGCCAGCAGTCCCTATACAGGGGGGCGACTTATCAATGAGCAGTTCTTC. It translates to CASSPYTGGRLINEQFF.

V usage is TRBV7-9 and J usage is TRBJ1-4, with D perhaps TRBD1 (6 bases). The V gene's germline CDR1 is SEHNR and CDR2 FQNEAQ (reference sequence). This CDR3 region has 18 residues. V was shortened by 2 bases and J by 4 bases, with 20 bases between the two germline ends. In DNA, the CDR3 is TGTGCCAGCAGCTTACCCCGCCGGGGGGCGGGGGGTAATGAAAAACTGTTTTTT. It is translated as CASSLPRRGAGGNEKLFF.

The chain has TRBV5-1 and TRBJ1-5, with a possible D match to TRBD1 (5 bases). Deletions cut 5 bases from V and 0 bases from J, with 18 bases between. The CDR3 totals 17 residues. Germline V gives CDR1 SGHRS, CDR2 YFSETQ. CDR3 amino acids: CASSLVPGPYSNQPQHF. CDR3 in DNA: TGCGCCAGCAGTTTAGTACCGGGACCTTATAGCAATCAGCCCCAGCATTTT.

The V call is TRBV29-1, the J call TRBJ2-1; D possibly corresponds to TRBD1 (5 bases). CDR3 length equals 14 residues. Germline CDR1 and CDR2: SQVTM and ANQGSEA. V shed 1 base and J shed 6 bases, with 13 bases lying between them. The CDR3 DNA sequence: TGCAGCGTTGAAGCGCAAGTAACAGGCAATGAGCAGTTCTTC. Residues: CSVEAQVTGNEQFF.

This chain links TRBV7-2 with TRBJ2-1, with TRBD2 identical over 14 bases. Germline CDR1 and CDR2: SGHTA and FQGNSA. V lost 6 bases to trimming and J lost 9 bases; unmatched junction nucleotides: 4. This CDR3 has 14 residues. The CDR3 DNA sequence: TGTGCCAGCAGGTCGGGACTAGCGGGAGCTGAGCAGTTCTTC. It yields the protein CASRSGLAGAEQFF.

This sequence joins TRBV7-3 and TRBJ1-2; D not certain. This CDR3 region has 15 residues. Germline CDR1 reads SGHTA; CDR2 reads FQGTGA. Trimming removed 1 base at V and 1 base at J, with 10 bases between. The CDR3 here is CASSLRSQFNYGYTF. The CDR3 nucleotides read TGTGCCAGCAGCTTAAGGTCTCAGTTTAACTATGGCTACACCTTC.

This clone was seen a single time. The chain combines TRBV27 with TRBJ2-7; D is possibly TRBD2 (5 bases). Germline V gives CDR1 MNHEY, CDR2 SMNVEV (reference sequence). This CDR3 has 14 residues. The V and J ends lost 2 bases and 3 bases respectively, with 11 bases between them. CDR3 sequence: CASSLRPGNYEQYF. The CDR3 nucleotides read TGTGCCAGCAGTTTACGACCGGGAAACTACGAGCAGTACTTC.

With respect to this clone: The same CDR3 is also encoded by other DNA sequences in this sample. This rearrangement joins TRBV7-3 to TRBJ2-7; 7 bases map to TRBD2. V shed 0 bases and J 2 bases; nucleotides not matched to a gene: 4. The CDR3 extends over 15 amino acids. Looked up from germline, CDR1 is SGHTA and CDR2 is FQGTGA. CDR3 residues: CASSLTSGTTYEQYF. CDR3 nucleotides: TGTGCCAGCAGCTTAACAAGCGGGACTACCTACGAGCAGTACTTC.

A few counts support this clone. This chain connects TRBV5-1 to TRBJ2-7; possible D gene TRBD1, 6 bases. V lost 2 bases and J lost 4, with 7 bases in between. Germline loops: CDR1 SGHRS, CDR2 YFSETQ. The CDR3 loop spans 12 amino acids. As DNA, the CDR3 is TGCGCCAGCAGCTTCACAGGGTACGAGCAGTACTTC. Protein: CASSFTGYEQYF. The variable domain in full, with the rest retrieved from reference TRBV5-1 and TRBJ2-7, is KAGVTQTPRYLIKTRGQQVTLSCSPISGHRSVSWYQQTPGQGLQFLFEYFSETQRNKGNFPGRFSGRQFSNSRSEMNVSTLELGDSALYLCASSFTGYEQYFGPGTRLTVT.

CDR3 DNA sequence: TGTGCCAGCAGTTTATCGATACAGGGATACTACGAGCAGTACTTC. Translated: CASSLSIQGYYEQYF. The genes are TRBV27 and TRBJ2-7, with D perhaps matching TRBD1 (6 bases). The CDR3 has 15 amino acids. CDR1 MNHEY and CDR2 SMNVEV come from the germline V gene (reference sequence). V lost 0 bases to trimming and J lost 3 bases, with 12 bases between them.

Only a few counts were recorded for this clone. Additional DNA sequences in this sample encode the identical CDR3. J is TRBJ2-3 and V is TRBV30; unclear D gene. Germline CDR1 reads GTSNPN; CDR2 reads SVGIG (reference sequence). The length of the CDR3 is 12 residues. Trimming took off 1 base at V and 0 bases at J, with 2 bases between the two ends. CDR3 amino acids: CAWSASTDTQYF. CDR3 coding DNA: TGTGCCTGGAGTGCTAGCACAGATACGCAGTATTTT.

This chain joins TRBV7-2 and TRBJ2-1, with 8 bases aligning to TRBD2. V shed 2 bases, J shed 8 bases, and the junction held 14 bases outside the gene matches. This CDR3 spans 17 amino acids. Germline assignment: CDR1 SGHTA and CDR2 FQGNSA. CDR3 nucleotide sequence: TGTGCCAGCAGCTTATTCGCCTTACTAGCGGAAGGGGATGAGCAGTTCTTC. Its translation: CASSLFALLAEGDEQFF.

The J gene is TRBJ2-3, the V gene TRBV6-5; 11 nucleotides match TRBD1. Unmatched junction bases numbered 9, after V lost 7 bases and J lost 6 bases. The CDR3 spans 15 residues. Per the germline V gene, CDR1 is MNHEY and CDR2 is SVGAGI. The CDR3 region is CASTRTGGFSDTQYF. In DNA, the CDR3 is TGTGCCAGCACCCGGACAGGGGGCTTTTCGGATACGCAGTATTTT.

Regarding this clone: Different DNA sequences within this sample yield the same CDR3. V and J are TRBV15 and TRBJ2-5, with D maybe TRBD2 (5 bases). V lost 5 bases to trimming and J lost 3 bases, with 10 bases between them. CDR3 length equals 13 residues. Germline CDR1 is LNHNV and CDR2 is YYDKDF (reference sequence). The CDR3 DNA reads TGTGCCACCAGCCGGGATAGGGAAGAGACCCAGTACTTC. It is translated as CATSRDREETQYF.

To note about this clone: The sample has other DNA sequences that encode this CDR3 too. V and J are TRBV9 and TRBJ1-2; unclear D gene. The CDR3 consists of 14 residues. The V gene's germline CDR1 is SGDLS and CDR2 YYNGEE. Trimming took 0 bases from V and 0 from J, leaving 6 bases between them. The DNA for the CDR3 is TGTGCCAGCAGCGTAGCCGGAGCTAACTATGGCTACACCTTC. Protein sequence: CASSVAGANYGYTF.

The chain joins TRBV7-2 to TRBJ2-7, with a tentative D call TRBD1 (6 bases). Germline CDR1 reads SGHTA; CDR2 reads FQGNSA. Trimming shortened V by 1 base and J by 1 base, and 14 bases separated the two germline ends. The CDR3 covers 16 residues. CDR3 in amino acids: CASSLGQVGTSYEQYF. Here the CDR3 DNA reads TGTGCCAGCAGCTTAGGACAGGTAGGGACGTCCTACGAGCAGTACTTC.

This clone was detected only once. The chain combines TRBV7-7 with TRBJ1-1, with unresolved D. The V end was cut by 4 bases, the J end by 1 base, with 16 bases between. The CDR3 spans 16 residues. Germline CDR1 is SSHAT and CDR2 is FNYEAQ (reference sequence). The CDR3 DNA reads as TGTGCCAGCAGCTCCGATAACCTCAGGAAGAACACTGAAGCTTTCTTT. This translates into CASSSDNLRKNTEAFF.

The chain joins TRBV2 to TRBJ2-7; perhaps D is TRBD1 or TRBD2 (5 bases each). Trimming pared 6 bases from V and 0 bases from J, leaving 15 bases between. Per the germline V gene, CDR1 is SNHLY and CDR2 is FYNNEI. The CDR3 runs 15 residues. In DNA form, the CDR3 reads TGTGCCAGCAGCGAGGGGACGGGCTTCTCCTACGAGCAGTACTTC. As protein: CASSEGTGFSYEQYF.

The V gene is TRBV28, the J gene TRBJ2-1; D is unresolved. The CDR3 contains 16 residues. The V and J ends lost 7 bases and 0 bases respectively, with 16 bases between them. CDR1 is MDHEN and CDR2 is SYDVKM in the germline V gene. The CDR3 here is CASIGTSADSYNEQFF. The CDR3 nucleotides are TGTGCCAGCATAGGAACAAGCGCGGACTCCTACAATGAGCAGTTCTTC.

J is TRBJ2-2 and V is TRBV7-3; 11 nucleotides match TRBD2. The CDR3 has 17 amino acids. The V and J ends lost 6 bases and 4 bases, in that order; junction bases with no gene match: 10. Germline CDR1 and CDR2: SGHTA and FQGTGA. The CDR3 region is CASRYVGTSGTTGELFF. The DNA for the CDR3 is TGTGCCAGCAGATACGTCGGGACTAGCGGAACCACCGGGGAGCTGTTTTTT.

As regards this clone: Other DNA sequences within the sample encode an identical CDR3. The chain is built from TRBV18 and TRBJ1-1; no definite D call. Per germline, CDR1 KGHSH and CDR2 LQKENI. Trimming cost V 2 bases and J 1 base, with 8 bases left between them. CDR3 length: 14 amino acids. CDR3 amino acids: CASSPNRGNTEAFF. The DNA of the CDR3 is TGTGCCAGCTCACCAAATCGCGGGAACACTGAAGCTTTCTTT.

The V call is TRBV7-3, the J call TRBJ2-2; a possible D gene is TRBD2 (6 bases). This CDR3 has 13 amino acids. V was trimmed by 5 bases and J by 7 bases, leaving 11 bases between them. Germline CDR1 SGHTA, CDR2 FQGTGA. The CDR3 region is CASSPRGDGELFF. Written as DNA, the CDR3 is TGTGCCAGCAGCCCCCGCGGGGACGGGGAGCTGTTTTTT. Filled out from reference TRBV7-3 and TRBJ2-2, the complete variable domain reads GAGVSQTPSNKVTEKGKYVELRCDPISGHTALYWYRQSLGQGPEFLIYFQGTGAADDSGLPNDRFFAVRPEGSVSTLKIQRTERGDSAVYLCASSPRGDGELFFGEGSRLTVL.